The rows below give T cell receptor beta chains drawn from one sample of a study of blood T cell repertoires in COVID-19. Assay: immunoSEQ multiplex PCR; the TCRdb copy retains only in-frame clones and omits some. The data show a few hundred thousand clones, about 90% seen once. The sample was PBMCs or T cells enriched from blood (not recorded which). All receptors come from a woman aged 40 to 55 who had been exposed to COVID-19. Each CDR3 is given with its conserved first and last residue. A D gene is named only where the DNA matches it firmly. Part of the rows lack a size; the others show once, few, many or a class for expanded clones.

d_call clone_size j_call v_call cdr3_aa cdr3_nt
NA NA TRBJ1-2 TRBV19 CASSMAGGYGYTF TGTGCCAGTAGTATGGCGGGGGGTTATGGCTACACCTTC
NA once TRBJ1-1 TRBV4-1 CASSQLQGNTEAFF TGCGCCAGCAGCCAGCTCCAGGGGAACACTGAAGCTTTCTTT
TRBD1 NA TRBJ2-5 TRBV5-1 CASSPGTGQETQYF TGCGCCAGCAGCCCGGGGACAGGTCAAGAGACCCAGTACTTC
TRBD2 NA TRBJ2-5 TRBV30 CAWSPLGASGETQYF TGTGCCTGGAGTCCCCTCGGGGCTAGCGGAGAGACCCAGTACTTC
TRBD2 few TRBJ2-2 TRBV7-8 CASSLLGGSSTGELFF TGTGCCAGCAGCTTATTGGGGGGGTCCAGCACCGGGGAGCTGTTTTTT
NA NA TRBJ1-4 TRBV12-2 CASRPWGVHANEKLFF TGTGCAAGTCGCCCTTGGGGGGTCCACGCTAATGAAAAACTGTTTTTT
TRBD1 NA TRBJ1-1 TRBV6-2/TRBV6-3 CASSQTGQSEAFF TGTGCCAGCAGTCAGACAGGGCAAAGCGAAGCTTTCTTT
NA NA TRBJ1-6 TRBV30 CAWSGGNSPLHF TGTGCCTGGAGTGGAGGAAATTCACCCCTCCACTTT
NA NA TRBJ1-1 TRBV7-2 CASSLEQGPNTEAFF TGTGCCAGCAGCTTAGAACAGGGCCCGAACACTGAAGCTTTCTTT
NA NA TRBJ1-4 TRBV4-2 CASASQVGNEKLFF TGTGCCAGCGCGTCACAGGTCGGGAATGAAAAACTGTTTTTT
TRBD1 NA TRBJ1-3 TRBV9 CASSANRDRPDNTIYF TGTGCCAGCAGCGCCAACCGGGACAGGCCGGACAACACCATATATTTT
TRBD1 once TRBJ1-2 TRBV28 CASSFVRTGANYGYTF TGTGCCAGCAGTTTTGTCCGGACAGGAGCTAACTATGGCTACACCTTC
NA NA TRBJ1-1 TRBV19 CASSPRIVNTEAFF TGTGCCAGTAGTCCCCGTATCGTGAACACTGAAGCTTTCTTT
NA once TRBJ1-5 TRBV3-1/TRBV3-2 CASSQGDSNQPQHF TGTGCCAGCAGCCAAGGAGATAGCAATCAGCCCCAGCATTTT
NA NA TRBJ1-4 TRBV14 CASSQEATVNEKLFF TGTGCCAGCAGCCAAGAGGCTACAGTTAATGAAAAACTGTTTTTT
NA few TRBJ1-2 TRBV12-3/TRBV12-4 CASRTTRVNGYTF TGTGCCAGCAGGACTACCCGAGTGAATGGCTACACCTTC
TRBD1 NA TRBJ1-1 TRBV5-4 CASSLGQGGTEAFF TGTGCCAGCAGCTTGGGACAGGGAGGAACTGAAGCTTTCTTT
NA NA TRBJ1-5 TRBV2 CASAQANQPQHF TGTGCCAGCGCACAGGCCAATCAGCCCCAGCATTTT
TRBD2 NA TRBJ2-1 TRBV28 CASSLAGLGNYEQFF TGTGCCAGCAGTCTAGCGGGCCTGGGTAATTATGAGCAGTTCTTC
NA NA TRBJ1-1 TRBV6-5 CASGMDTWEGAFF TGTGCCAGCGGTATGGACACTTGGGAGGGAGCTTTCTTT
NA NA TRBJ1-5 TRBV6-5 CASSPYSSQPQHF TGTGCCAGCAGCCCCTACTCTAGTCAGCCCCAGCATTTT
TRBD1 NA TRBJ1-6 TRBV7-2 CASSLATGDLYNSPLHF TGTGCCAGCAGCTTAGCGACAGGGGATTTATATAATTCACCCCTCCACTTT
NA NA TRBJ1-5 TRBV28 CASRYPGQSLVQPQHF TGTGCCAGCAGGTACCCTGGGCAGTCTCTGGTGCAGCCCCAGCATTTT
NA NA TRBJ1-2 TRBV6-5 CASRQDSLSRGYTF TGTGCCAGCAGACAGGACAGCCTGTCGCGGGGCTACACCTTC
NA NA TRBJ2-4 TRBV11-3 CASSSAGLGKNIQYF TGTGCCAGCAGCTCGGCGGGGCTGGGTAAAAACATTCAGTACTTC
TRBD1 NA TRBJ2-7 TRBV6-5 CASSLTGGSYEQYF TGTGCCAGCAGTTTGACAGGGGGGTCCTACGAGCAGTACTTC
NA NA TRBJ2-1 TRBV5-8 CASSLERVSAGYNEQFF TGTGCCAGCAGCTTAGAACGGGTCTCTGCTGGCTACAATGAGCAGTTCTTC